This T cell receptor (beta chain) was recovered during a study of breast tumors, draining lymph nodes, adjacent tissues. V lost 2 bases to trimming and J lost 2 bases; unmatched junction nucleotides: 4. The CDR3 is 16 residues long. Germline CDR1 and CDR2: SGHVS and FNYEAQ. This clonotype was observed many times. Samples came from axillary lymph nodes draining the breast cancer. TCRdb re-called the multiplex PCR reads through MiXCR, storing one row per CDR3 protein. This repertoire shows over 150,000 distinct CDR3 sequences, 31% found once; its top ten account for around 4.5%. The clonotype was recovered from a female donor with breast cancer. Some clones in this sample may be carry-over from other donors' samples. The sample was axillary lymph node tissue. V and J are TRBV7-6 and TRBJ2-7; 12 bases match TRBD2. The CDR3 reads CASSLLAGGGPYEQYF. The CDR3 DNA follows: TGTGCCAGCAGCTTACTAGCGGGAGGGGGACCCTACGAGCAGTACTTC. The full variable domain, with the rest looked up from reference TRBV7-6 and TRBJ2-7, is GAGVSQSPRYKVTKRGQDVALRCDPISGHVSLYWYRQALGQGPEFLTYFNYEAQQDKSGLPNDRFSAERPEGSISTLTIQRTEQRDSAMYRCASSLLAGGGPYEQYFGPGTRLTVT.